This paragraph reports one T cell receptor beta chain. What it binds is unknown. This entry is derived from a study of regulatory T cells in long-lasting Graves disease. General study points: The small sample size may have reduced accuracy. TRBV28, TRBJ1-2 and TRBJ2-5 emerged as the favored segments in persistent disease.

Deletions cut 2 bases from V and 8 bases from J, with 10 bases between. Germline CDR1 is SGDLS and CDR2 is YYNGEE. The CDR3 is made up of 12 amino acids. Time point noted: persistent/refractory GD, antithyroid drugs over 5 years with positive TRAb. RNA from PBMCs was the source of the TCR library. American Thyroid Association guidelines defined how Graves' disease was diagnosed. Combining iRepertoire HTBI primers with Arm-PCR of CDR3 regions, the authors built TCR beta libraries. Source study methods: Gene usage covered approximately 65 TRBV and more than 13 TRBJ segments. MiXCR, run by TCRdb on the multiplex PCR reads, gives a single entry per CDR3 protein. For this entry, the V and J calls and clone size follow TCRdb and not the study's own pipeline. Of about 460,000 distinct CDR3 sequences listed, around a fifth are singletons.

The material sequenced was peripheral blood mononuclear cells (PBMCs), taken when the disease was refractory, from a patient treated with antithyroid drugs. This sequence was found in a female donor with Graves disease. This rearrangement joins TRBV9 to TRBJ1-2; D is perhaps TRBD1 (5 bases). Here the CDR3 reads CASSVGPRGYTF. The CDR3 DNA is TGTGCCAGCAGCGTGGGACCGAGGGGCTACACCTTC.